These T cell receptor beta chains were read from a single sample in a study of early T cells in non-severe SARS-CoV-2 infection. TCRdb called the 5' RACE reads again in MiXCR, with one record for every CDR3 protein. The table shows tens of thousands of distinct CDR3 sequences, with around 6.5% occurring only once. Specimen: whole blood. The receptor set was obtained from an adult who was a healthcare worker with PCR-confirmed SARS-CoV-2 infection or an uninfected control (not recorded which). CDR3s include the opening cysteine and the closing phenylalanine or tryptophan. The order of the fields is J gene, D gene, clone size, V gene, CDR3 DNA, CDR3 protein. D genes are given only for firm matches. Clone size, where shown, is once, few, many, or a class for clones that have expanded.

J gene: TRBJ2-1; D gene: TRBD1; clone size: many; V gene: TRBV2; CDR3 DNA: TGTGCCAGCAACATCAGGGGGAGCAATGAGCAGTTCTTC; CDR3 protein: CASNIRGSNEQFF
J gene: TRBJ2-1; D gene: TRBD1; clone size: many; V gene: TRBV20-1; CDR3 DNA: TGCAGTGCGATCACAGGGGAACTAAACAATGAGCAGTTCTTC; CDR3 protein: CSAITGELNNEQFF
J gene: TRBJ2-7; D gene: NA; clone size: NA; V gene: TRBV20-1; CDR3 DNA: TGCAGTGTTGAAGGGCAGAACGAGCAGTACTTC; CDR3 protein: CSVEGQNEQYF
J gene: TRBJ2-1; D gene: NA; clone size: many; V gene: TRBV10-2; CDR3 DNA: TGCGCCAGCAAGCTTACTTCGATCAATGAGCAGTTCTTC; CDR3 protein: CASKLTSINEQFF
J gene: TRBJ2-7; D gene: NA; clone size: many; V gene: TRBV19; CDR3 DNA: TGTGCCAGTAATCCCCGGGACGGCTACGAGCAGTACTTC; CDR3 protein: CASNPRDGYEQYF
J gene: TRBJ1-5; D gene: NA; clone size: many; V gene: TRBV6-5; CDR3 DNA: TGTGCCAGCAGTTCCTTGGCGAGCCAGCCCCAGCATTTT; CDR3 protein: CASSSLASQPQHF
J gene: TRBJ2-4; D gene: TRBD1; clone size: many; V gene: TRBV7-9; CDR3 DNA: TGTGCCAGCAGGCCTAGGGAGACAGGGAAGGAAAACATTCAGTACTTC; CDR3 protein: CASRPRETGKENIQYF
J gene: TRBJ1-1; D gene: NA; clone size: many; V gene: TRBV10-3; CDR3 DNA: TGTGCCATCAGTGACGTGACTGAAGCTTTCTTT; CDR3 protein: CAISDVTEAFF
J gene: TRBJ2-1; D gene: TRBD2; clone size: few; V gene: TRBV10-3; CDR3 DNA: TGTGCCATCAGGGGTCTAGCGGGAATCGATGAGCAGTTCTTC; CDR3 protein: CAIRGLAGIDEQFF
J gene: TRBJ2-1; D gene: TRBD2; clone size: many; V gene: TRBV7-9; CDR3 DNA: TGTGCCAGCAGCTTGATGTCTAGCGGGAGTTACAATGAGCAGTTCTTC; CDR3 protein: CASSLMSSGSYNEQFF
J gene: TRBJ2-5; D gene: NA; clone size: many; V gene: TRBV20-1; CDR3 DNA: TGCAGTGCTGTGGGGCAAGAGACCCAGTACTTC; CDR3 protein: CSAVGQETQYF
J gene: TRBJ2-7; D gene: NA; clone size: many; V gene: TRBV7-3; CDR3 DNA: TGTGCCAGCAGCGAAAAGGGACCGGAGAGGGAGCAGTACTTC; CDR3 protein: CASSEKGPEREQYF
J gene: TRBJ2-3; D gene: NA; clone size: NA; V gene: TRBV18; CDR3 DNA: TGTGCCAGCTCATGGGGGACGGACGATACGCAGTATTTT; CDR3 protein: CASSWGTDDTQYF
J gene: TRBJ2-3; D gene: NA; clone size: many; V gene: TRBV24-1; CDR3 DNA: TGTGCCACCCGCGACTCCCGGATGGCAGATACGCAGTATTTT; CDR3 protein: CATRDSRMADTQYF
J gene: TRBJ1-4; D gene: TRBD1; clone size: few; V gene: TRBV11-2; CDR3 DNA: TGTGCCAGCAGCCCGAACAGGGGAGTCCGGGCGGGAGAAAAACTGTTTTTT; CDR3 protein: CASSPNRGVRAGEKLFF
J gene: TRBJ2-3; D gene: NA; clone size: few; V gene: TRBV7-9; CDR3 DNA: TGTGCCAGCATGAACGCGCAGGGTTTGGGTACGCAGTATTTT; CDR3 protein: CASMNAQGLGTQYF
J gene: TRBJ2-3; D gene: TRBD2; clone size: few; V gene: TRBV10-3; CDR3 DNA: TGTGCCACCCTTACTAGCGGGAGGGGTACCGGCACAGATACGCAGTATTTT; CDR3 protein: CATLTSGRGTGTDTQYF
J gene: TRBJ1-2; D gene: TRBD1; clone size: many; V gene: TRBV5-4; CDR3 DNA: TGTGCCAGCAGCTTGGAGGACAGGCTGATCTACACCTTC; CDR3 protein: CASSLEDRLIYTF
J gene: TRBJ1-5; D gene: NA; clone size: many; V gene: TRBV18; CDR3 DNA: TGTGCCAGCTCACCGGGGGGAAGAAATCAGCCCCAGCATTTT; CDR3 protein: CASSPGGRNQPQHF
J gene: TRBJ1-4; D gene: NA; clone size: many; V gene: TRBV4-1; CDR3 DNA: TGCGCCAGCAGCCAGATACCCGAAAAACTGTTTTTT; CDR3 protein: CASSQIPEKLFF
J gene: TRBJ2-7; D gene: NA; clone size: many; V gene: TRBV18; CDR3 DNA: TGTGCCAGCTCCCGCACTATTACCTACGAGCAGTACTTC; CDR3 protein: CASSRTITYEQYF
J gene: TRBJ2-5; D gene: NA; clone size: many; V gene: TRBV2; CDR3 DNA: TGTGCCAGCAGCGCGTGGGGGGACAGAGCACAGACCCAGTACTTC; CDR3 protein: CASSAWGDRAQTQYF
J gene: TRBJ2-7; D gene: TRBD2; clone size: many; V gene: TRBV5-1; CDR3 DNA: TGCGCCAGCAGCCCGGGACTAGCGGGAGTAGGTGAGCAGTACTTC; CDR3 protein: CASSPGLAGVGEQYF
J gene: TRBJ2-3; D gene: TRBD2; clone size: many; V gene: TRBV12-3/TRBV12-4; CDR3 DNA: TGTGCCAGCAGTTTAACGGGAGGGCCCCCCACAGATACGCAGTATTTT; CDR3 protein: CASSLTGGPPTDTQYF
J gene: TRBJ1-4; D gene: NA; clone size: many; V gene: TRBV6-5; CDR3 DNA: TGTGCCAGCAGTTACACAGGGCTAGAGCCTGAAAAACTGTTTTTT; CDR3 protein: CASSYTGLEPEKLFF
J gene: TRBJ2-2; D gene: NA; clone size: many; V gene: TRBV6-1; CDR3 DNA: TGTGCCAGCAGGGAGACTCGACTATGGACCGGGGAGCTGTTTTTT; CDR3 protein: CASRETRLWTGELFF
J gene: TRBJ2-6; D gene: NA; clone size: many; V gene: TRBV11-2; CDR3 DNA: TGTGCCAGCAGCTTAGTCAGCCCTACTGGGGCCAACGTCCTGACTTTC; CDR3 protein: CASSLVSPTGANVLTF
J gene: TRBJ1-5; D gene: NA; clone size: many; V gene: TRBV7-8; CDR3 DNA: TGTGCCAGCAGCTTATTACCCGGGGATGGCAATCAGCCCCAGCATTTT; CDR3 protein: CASSLLPGDGNQPQHF
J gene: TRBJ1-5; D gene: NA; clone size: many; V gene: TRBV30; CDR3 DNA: TGTGCCTGGAGTAAGACCCATAGCAATCAGCCCCAGCATTTT; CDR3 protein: CAWSKTHSNQPQHF
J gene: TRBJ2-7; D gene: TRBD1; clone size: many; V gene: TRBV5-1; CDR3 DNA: TGCGCCAGCAGCTTGGGACAGGGGGACTACGAGCAGTACTTC; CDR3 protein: CASSLGQGDYEQYF
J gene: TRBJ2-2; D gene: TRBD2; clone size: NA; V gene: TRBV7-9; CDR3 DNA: TGTGCCAGCAGCTCCGCCCGGTTGGGACTAGTCGGATCCGGGGAGCTGTTTTTT; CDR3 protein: CASSSARLGLVGSGELFF
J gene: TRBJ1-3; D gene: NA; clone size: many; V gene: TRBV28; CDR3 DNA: TGTGCCAGCAGTTTACGCGGCGTCTCTGGAAACACCATATATTTT; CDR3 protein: CASSLRGVSGNTIYF
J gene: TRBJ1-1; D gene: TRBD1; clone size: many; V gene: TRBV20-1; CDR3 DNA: TGCAGTGCTGGACAGGGAACGAACACTGAAGCTTTCTTT; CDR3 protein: CSAGQGTNTEAFF
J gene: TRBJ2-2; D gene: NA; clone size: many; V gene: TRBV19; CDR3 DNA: TGTGCCAGTAGTATAGCAGTGGCCACCGGGGAGCTGTTTTTT; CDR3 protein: CASSIAVATGELFF
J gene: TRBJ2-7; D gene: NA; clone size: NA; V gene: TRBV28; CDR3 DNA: TGTGCCAGCAGCGAGGAGCGGCCGACACCGAAAATCTCCTACGAGCAGTACTTC; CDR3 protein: CASSEERPTPKISYEQYF
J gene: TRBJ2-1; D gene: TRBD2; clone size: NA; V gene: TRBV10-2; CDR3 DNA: TGCGCCAGCAGCCAACTAGCGGGAGTAGGTGAGCAGTTCTTC; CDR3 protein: CASSQLAGVGEQFF
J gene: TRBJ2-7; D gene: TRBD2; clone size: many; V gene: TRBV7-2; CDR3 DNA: TGTGCCAGCAGCTTTAGCGGGAGCAACGAGCAGTACTTC; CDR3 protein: CASSFSGSNEQYF
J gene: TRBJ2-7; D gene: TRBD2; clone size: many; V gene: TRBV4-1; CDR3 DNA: TGCGCCAGCAGCCAAGTCGGAGCGGGAGGGCCTTACGAGCAGTACTTC; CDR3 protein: CASSQVGAGGPYEQYF
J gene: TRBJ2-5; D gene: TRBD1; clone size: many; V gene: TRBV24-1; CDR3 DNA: TGTGCCACCAGTGAAACCGGGACAGGGGAGACCCAGTACTTC; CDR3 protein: CATSETGTGETQYF
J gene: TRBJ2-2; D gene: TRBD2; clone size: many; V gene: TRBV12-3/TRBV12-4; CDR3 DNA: TGTGCCAGCACCCTAGCGGGAAACACCGGGGAGCTGTTTTTT; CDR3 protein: CASTLAGNTGELFF
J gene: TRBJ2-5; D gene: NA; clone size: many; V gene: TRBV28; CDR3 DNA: TGTGCCAGCACCCCCGCGGGCCAAGAGACCCAGTACTTC; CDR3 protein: CASTPAGQETQYF
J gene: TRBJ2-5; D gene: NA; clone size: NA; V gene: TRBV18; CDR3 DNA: TGTGCCAGCTCACCAGGTGTTGAGACCCAGTACTTC; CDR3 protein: CASSPGVETQYF
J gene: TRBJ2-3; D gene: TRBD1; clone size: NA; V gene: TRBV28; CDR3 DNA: TGTGCCAGCAGTTCGCCCACCGGGACAGGGCTTGCAGATACGCAGTATTTT; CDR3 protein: CASSSPTGTGLADTQYF
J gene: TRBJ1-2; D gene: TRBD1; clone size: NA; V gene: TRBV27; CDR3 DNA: TGTGCCAGCAGTTTACGGAGGGGGCGTTCCTATGGCTACACCTTC; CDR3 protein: CASSLRRGRSYGYTF
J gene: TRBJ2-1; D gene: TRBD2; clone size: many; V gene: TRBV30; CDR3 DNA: TGTGCCTGGGGAAGGACTAGCCGGAATGAGCAGTTCTTC; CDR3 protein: CAWGRTSRNEQFF
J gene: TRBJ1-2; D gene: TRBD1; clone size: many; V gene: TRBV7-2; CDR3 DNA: TGTGCCAGCAGCCCAGAAGGGACAGGGGGTCAGGGCTACACCTTC; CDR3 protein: CASSPEGTGGQGYTF
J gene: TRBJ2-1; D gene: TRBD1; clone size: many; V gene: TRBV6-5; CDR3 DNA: TGTGCCAGCAGGGGGACAGCCCAAATGAGTTCCAATGAGCAGTTCTTC; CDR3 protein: CASRGTAQMSSNEQFF
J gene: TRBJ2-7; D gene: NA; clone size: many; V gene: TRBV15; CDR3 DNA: TGTGCCACCAGCAGGGGTCGAACAGGCTACGAGCAGTACTTC; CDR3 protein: CATSRGRTGYEQYF
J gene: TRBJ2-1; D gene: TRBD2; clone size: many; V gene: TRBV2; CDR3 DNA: TGTGCCAGCAGCCTCCGGGGGGTCAGTAGTGAGCAGTTCTTC; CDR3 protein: CASSLRGVSSEQFF
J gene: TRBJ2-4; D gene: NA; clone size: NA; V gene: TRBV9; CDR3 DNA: TGTGCCAGCAGCGTAGAAAAGGGTTTCGGCAAAAACATTCAGTACTTC; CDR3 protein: CASSVEKGFGKNIQYF
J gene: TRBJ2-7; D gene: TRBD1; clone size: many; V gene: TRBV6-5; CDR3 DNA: TGTGCCAGCAGTCGCACAGGGGATAGGGACGAGCAGTACTTC; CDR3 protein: CASSRTGDRDEQYF
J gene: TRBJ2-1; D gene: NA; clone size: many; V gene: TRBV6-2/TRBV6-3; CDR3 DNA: TGTGCCAGCAGTTACTCACGCTACAATGAGCAGTTCTTC; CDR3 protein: CASSYSRYNEQFF
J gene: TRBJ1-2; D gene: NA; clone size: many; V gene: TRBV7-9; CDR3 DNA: TGTGCCAGCAGCTCCTCCCTGACGGCTAACTATGGCTACACCTTC; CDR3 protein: CASSSSLTANYGYTF
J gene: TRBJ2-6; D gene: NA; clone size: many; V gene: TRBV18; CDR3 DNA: TGTGCCAGCTCACCACCGCTTGGACAGCCTGGGGCCAACGTCCTGACTTTC; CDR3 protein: CASSPPLGQPGANVLTF